This TCR beta chain was profiled in a study of cytomegalovirus exposure and HLA in healthy donors. 13 Jbeta primers and 60 Vbeta primers were used for the PCR. Libraries were prepared by immunoSEQ multiplex PCR; TCRdb keeps only in-frame clonotypes and omits some of them. This table has around 130,000 clones, around three quarters appearing once. Turning to this clone: Its antigen is as yet unknown.

Study-level results: CMV serostatus stood as the only immune exposure information on hand. The study designated 150 to 200 TCR beta chains cytomegalovirus-associated.

This TCR derives from a man aged 30 to 45 in good health and CMV-seronegative. Sequencing input: PBMCs.

The CDR3 spells CASSQPGTGAYEQYF. The CDR3 DNA reads TGCGCCAGCAGTCAACCGGGGACAGGGGCCTACGAGCAGTACTTC. The chain carries TRBV23-1 and TRBJ2-7; 10 bases are shared with TRBD1. TRBV23-1 is flagged as an ORF with uncertain function. This CDR3 contains 15 residues. J lost 2 bases, V lost 2 bases, and 3 bases had no gene match.